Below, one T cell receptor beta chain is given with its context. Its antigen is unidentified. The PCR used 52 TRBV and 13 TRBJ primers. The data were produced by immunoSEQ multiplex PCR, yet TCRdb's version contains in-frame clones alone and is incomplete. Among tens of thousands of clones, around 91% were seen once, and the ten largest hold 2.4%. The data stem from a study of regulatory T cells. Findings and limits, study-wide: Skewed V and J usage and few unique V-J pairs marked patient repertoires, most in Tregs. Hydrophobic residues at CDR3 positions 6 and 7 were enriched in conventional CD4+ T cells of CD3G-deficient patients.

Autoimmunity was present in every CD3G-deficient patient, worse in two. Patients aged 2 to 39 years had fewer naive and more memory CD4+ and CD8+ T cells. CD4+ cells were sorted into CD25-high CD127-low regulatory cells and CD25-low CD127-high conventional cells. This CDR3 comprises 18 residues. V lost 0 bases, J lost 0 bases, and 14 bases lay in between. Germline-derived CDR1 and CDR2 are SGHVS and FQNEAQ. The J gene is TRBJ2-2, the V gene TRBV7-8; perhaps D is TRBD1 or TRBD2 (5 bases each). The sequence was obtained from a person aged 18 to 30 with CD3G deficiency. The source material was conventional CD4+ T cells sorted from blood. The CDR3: CASSLAGETVTNTGELFF. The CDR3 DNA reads TGTGCCAGCAGCTTAGCGGGGGAGACAGTTACGAACACCGGGGAGCTGTTTTTT.